Detailed here is one TCR beta chain. Its target antigen remains unknown. There are no base qualities to consult, and no much larger clone falls within one base. This specimen belongs to a study of T-cell memory formation after mild COVID-19 (dated by TCRdb to about 2021). Notes on the research overall: Most TCR sequence clusters were specific to one of the two donors. Longitudinal TCRalpha and TCRbeta repertoire sequencing tracked T-cell clones expanding and contracting after mild COVID-19 in two donors. The cohort comprised two young, previously healthy adult volunteers, one female and one male. Beyond this particular receptor, the publication reports: Contracting CD4+ clones were found mainly in CM and EM memory subsets, while CD8+ clones were enriched in EMRA. Some responding clones were detected in pre-infection memory, which suggested that pre-existing cross-reactive memory T cells had joined the SARS-CoV-2 response. The study covered only a couple of mild cases, and larger cohorts including severe cases with pre-infection samples were considered necessary. Clones that contracted from day 15 to 85 showed balanced CD4/CD8 phenotypes, whereas a second wave of clones that expanded from day 15 to 37 leaned towards CD4+. Whether the second-wave clones peaking on day 37 were SARS-CoV-2 specific was not confirmed.

Ficoll-Paque density gradient centrifugation was used to isolate PBMCs. From the cysteine up to the phenylalanine, the CDR3 has a length of 14 residues. Kept here is only the CDR3 DNA, which spans 42 bases and is read in frame from base 1. V loses 6 bases, J loses 9 bases, and the germline ends lie 16 bases apart. CDR1 and CDR2 (KGHDR, SFDVKD) derive from the germline V gene. Sequenced on an Illumina NovaSeq 6000. TCRalpha and TCRbeta cDNA libraries were constructed by 5'RACE with constant-segment primers, with sample barcodes and unique molecular identifiers being introduced. RNA was extracted from every sample with Trizol reagent. Libraries were amplified in two PCR steps, with a second sample barcode and Illumina TruSeq adapters added in the second step. Sequencing of the libraries was done on an Illumina NovaSeq, producing 2 x 150 bp paired-end reads. The study's own analysis went as follows. The reads were demultiplexed and collapsed into UMI-guided consensus sequences using migec v1.2.7. With mixcr v2.1.11, UMI consensuses were aligned to TRA and TRB V and J templates and assembled into clonotypes. A clonotype was counted as expanded or contracted only when both edgeR and NoisET called the clonotype significant, with the noise models trained on biological replicates. For edgeR calls, the thresholds were a false discovery rate-adjusted p below 0.01 and a log2 fold-change of 1. As an exploratory analysis of dynamics, PCA with hierarchical clustering was applied to max-normalized trajectories of the 1000 most abundant clonotypes. Each responding clone was given a CD4 or CD8 phenotype based on the CD4+ and CD8+ repertoires, which had been sequenced separately. In TCRdb, the public reads were trimmed at Q25 with fastp and aligned with MiXCR, with productive beta chains retained. Rows with one shared CDR3 protein collapse into an entry with the most common genes and DNA. The V and J calls reflect TCRdb's pipeline rather than the authors' work. Across this sample there are under 200,000 distinct CDR3 sequences, with 25% to 40% seen only once. The top ten constitute 9.5% to 15% of the sample.

The specimen sequenced was PBMCs or a T cell subset sorted from them (not recorded which). This receptor was obtained from an adult woman who had mild COVID-19 (a few samples of this study predate the infection). The sample titles of this study are shuffled in the database, so cell type and time point are left out; the donor was told from shared clones. The rearrangement joined TRBV24-1 to TRBJ2-2, with the D gene not confidently named. The CDR3 here reads CATSRSRPPWELFF. Here is the DNA: TGTGCCACCAGTAGATCCAGACCACCGTGGGAGCTGTTTTTT.